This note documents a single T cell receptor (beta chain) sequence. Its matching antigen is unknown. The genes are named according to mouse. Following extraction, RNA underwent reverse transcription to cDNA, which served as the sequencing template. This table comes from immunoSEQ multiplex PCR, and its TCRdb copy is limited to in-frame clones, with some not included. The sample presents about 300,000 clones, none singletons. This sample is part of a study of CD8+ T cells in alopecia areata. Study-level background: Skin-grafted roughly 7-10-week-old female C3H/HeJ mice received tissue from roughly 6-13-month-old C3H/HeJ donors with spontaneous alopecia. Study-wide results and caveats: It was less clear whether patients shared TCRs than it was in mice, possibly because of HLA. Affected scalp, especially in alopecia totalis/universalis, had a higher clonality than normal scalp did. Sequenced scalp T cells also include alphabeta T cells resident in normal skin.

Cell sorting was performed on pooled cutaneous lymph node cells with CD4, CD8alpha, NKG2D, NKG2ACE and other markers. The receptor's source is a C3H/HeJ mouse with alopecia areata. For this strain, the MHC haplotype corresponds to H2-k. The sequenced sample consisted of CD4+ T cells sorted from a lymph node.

Incomplete CDR3 DNA: TGTGCCAGCAGTGACCAGACAGGGGACGGCTCC. The encoded protein is CASSDQTGDGS. The full-length CDR3 reads as CASSDQTGDGSDYTF. This sequence joins TRBV13-1 and TRBJ1-2; TRBD1 agrees at 8 bases. The read is 4 residues too short to cover the CDR3 end, so that end is filled in from the germline J gene. Trimming cost V 2 bases and J 4 bases; bases outside gene matches: 7. CDR3 length equals 15 residues. Germline V gene lookup returns CDR1 NSHNY and CDR2 SYGAGN.